The clone carrying this T cell receptor (beta chain) occurred once. This record belongs to a study of blood T cell repertoires in COVID-19. With 5 bases clipped from V and 5 bases from J, the junction kept 7 bases outside the gene matches. Germline CDR1 is SGHAT and CDR2 is FQNNGV. The CDR3 spans 15 residues. Original processing notes: Amplified reference gene primers provided the basis for estimating nucleated cell counts. Clones were read by immunoSEQ multiplex PCR, and TCRdb kept only the in-frame ones, dropping some. From that table come the V and J calls and clone size; the DNA was used to work out D and trimming. The sample records some 30,000 clones, roughly 90% being singletons.

The rearrangement joins TRBV11-2 to TRBJ2-2; 8 nucleotides agree with TRBD1. The sequenced sample was peripheral blood. The receptor comes from a human donor with active COVID-19. The donor label of this sample is uncertain. CDR3 in DNA: TGTGCCAGCAGCCAGATCAGGGGGCGTACCGGGGAGCTGTTTTTT. It is translated as CASSQIRGRTGELFF.